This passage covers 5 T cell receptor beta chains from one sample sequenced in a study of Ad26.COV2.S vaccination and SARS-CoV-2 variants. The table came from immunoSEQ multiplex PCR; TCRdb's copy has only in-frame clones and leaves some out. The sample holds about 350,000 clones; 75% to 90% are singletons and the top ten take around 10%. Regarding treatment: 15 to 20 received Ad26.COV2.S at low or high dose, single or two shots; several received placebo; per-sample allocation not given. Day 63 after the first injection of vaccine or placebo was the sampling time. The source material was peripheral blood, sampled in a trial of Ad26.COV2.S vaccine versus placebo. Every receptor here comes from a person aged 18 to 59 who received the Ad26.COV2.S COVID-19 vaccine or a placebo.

The chain's CDR3 is CASSSRFSGTDTQYF. The DNA of the CDR3 is TGTGCCAGCAGTTCCCGTTTTAGCGGCACAGATACGCAGTATTTT. This chain links TRBV27 with TRBJ2-3; D is possibly TRBD2 (5 bases). Germline values: CDR1 MNHEY, CDR2 SMNVEV (reference sequence). Deletions cut 4 bases from V and 1 base from J, with 12 bases between. CDR3 length: 15 amino acids.

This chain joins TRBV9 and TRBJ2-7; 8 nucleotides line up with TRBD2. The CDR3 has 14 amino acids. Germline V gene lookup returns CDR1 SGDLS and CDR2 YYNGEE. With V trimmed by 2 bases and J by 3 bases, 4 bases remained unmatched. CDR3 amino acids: CASSVGGDLYEQYF. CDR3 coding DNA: TGTGCCAGCAGCGTCGGGGGGGACCTCTACGAGCAGTACTTC.

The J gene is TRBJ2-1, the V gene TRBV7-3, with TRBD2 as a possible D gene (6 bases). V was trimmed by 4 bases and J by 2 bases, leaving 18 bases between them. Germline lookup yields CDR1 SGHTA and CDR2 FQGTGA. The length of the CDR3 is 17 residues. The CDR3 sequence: CASSSIAGQTPYNEQFF. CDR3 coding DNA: TGTGCCAGCAGCTCGATTGCGGGGCAGACCCCCTACAATGAGCAGTTCTTC.

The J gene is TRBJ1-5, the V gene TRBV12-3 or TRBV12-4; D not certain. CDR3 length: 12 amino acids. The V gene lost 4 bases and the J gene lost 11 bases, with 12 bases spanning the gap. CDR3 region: CASSWRPTAQHF. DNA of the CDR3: TGTGCCAGCAGTTGGAGGCCGACGGCCCAGCATTTT.

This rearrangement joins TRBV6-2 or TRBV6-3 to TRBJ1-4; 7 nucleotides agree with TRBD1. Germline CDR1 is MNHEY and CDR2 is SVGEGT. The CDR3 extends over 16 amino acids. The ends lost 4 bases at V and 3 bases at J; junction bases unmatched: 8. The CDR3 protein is CASSSTGARSNEKLFF. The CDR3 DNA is TGTGCCAGCAGTTCAACAGGGGCGCGTTCTAATGAAAAACTGTTTTTT.